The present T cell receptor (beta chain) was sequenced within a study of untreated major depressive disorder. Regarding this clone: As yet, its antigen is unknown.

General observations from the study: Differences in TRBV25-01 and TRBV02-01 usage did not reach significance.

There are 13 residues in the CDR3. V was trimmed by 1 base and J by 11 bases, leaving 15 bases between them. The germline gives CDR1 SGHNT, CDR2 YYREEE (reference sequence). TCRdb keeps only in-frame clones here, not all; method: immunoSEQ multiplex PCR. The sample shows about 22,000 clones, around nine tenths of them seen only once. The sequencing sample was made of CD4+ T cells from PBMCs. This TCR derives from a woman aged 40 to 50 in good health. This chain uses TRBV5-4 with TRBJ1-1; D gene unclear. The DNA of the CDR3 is TGTGCCAGCAGCTTGACCGACCCCGAGAGGGCTTTCTTT. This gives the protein CASSLTDPERAFF.